Below, one TCR beta chain is given with its context. Its antigen is as yet unknown. The data were obtained in a study of cytomegalovirus exposure and HLA in healthy donors. Trimming cost V 4 bases and J 4 bases, with 18 bases left between them. The CDR3 consists of 16 residues. Germline V gene lookup returns CDR1 SEHNR and CDR2 FQNEAQ (reference sequence). 60 Vbeta and 13 Jbeta primers were used in PCR. Only in-frame clones appear in the TCRdb table, and some are missing; sequencing was by immunoSEQ multiplex PCR. The sample holds over 45,000 clones. General observations from the study: Donors were assumed by presence/absence analyses to have roughly uniform sequencing depth.

These donors counted as nominally healthy when sampled, but unrecorded immune exposures were likely. The genes are TRBV7-9 and TRBJ2-3; TRBD2 is a possible D gene (5 bases). This TCR was sampled from a woman aged 40-49 years in good health and CMV-seronegative. The sample taken for sequencing was PBMCs. CDR3 in amino acids: CASSSGLRLSADTQYF. The CDR3 nucleotides read TGTGCCAGCAGCTCAGGACTGAGGCTTAGCGCAGATACGCAGTATTTT. The variable domain in full, with the rest retrieved from reference TRBV7-9 and TRBJ2-3, is DTGVSQNPRHKITKRGQNVTFRCDPISEHNRLYWYRQTLGQGPEFLTYFQNEAQLEKSRLLSDRFSAERPKGSFSTLEIQRTEQGDSAMYLCASSSGLRLSADTQYFGPGTRLTVL.